Sequencing of this TCR beta chain was carried out in a study of T cells in Graves' hyperthyroidism and ophthalmopathy. The CDR3 spans 12 residues. CDR1 LNHDA and CDR2 SQIVND come from the germline V gene (reference sequence). V shed 7 bases and J shed 5 bases, with 11 bases lying between them. The investigators amplified TCR beta CDR3 regions from RNA transcripts. Carried out on the TCR CDR3, a first-round RT-PCR used the HTBI primer set. TCRdb itself ran the multiplex PCR reads through MiXCR, one entry per CDR3 protein. The sample holds roughly 300,000 distinct CDR3 sequences; approximately 26% are singletons and the top ten take about a quarter. Patients aged 18 to 65 had newly diagnosed hyperthyroidism lasting under 2 months.

The rearrangement joins TRBV19 to TRBJ2-5, with no clear D. Sequenced material: blood. This sequence originates from a man in his forties or fifties with Graves' hyperthyroidism that later progressed to Graves' ophthalmopathy. The CDR3 DNA sequence: TGTGCCAGTATGGTGATCTGCGAGACCCAGTACTTC. Its translation is CASMVICETQYF. Drawing the rest from reference TRBV19 and TRBJ2-5, the complete variable domain is DGGITQSPKYLFRKEGQNVTLSCEQNLNHDAMYWYRQDPGQGLRLIYYSQIVNDFQKGDIAEGYSVSREKKESFPLTVTSAQKNPTAFYLCASMVICETQYFGPGTRLLVL.